This T cell receptor beta chain was captured by sequencing in a study of T cell repertoires in ileal Crohn's disease. Turning to the study itself: Patients had a median approximately 7.3-year disease duration, and around 35% were active smokers. Thiopurines (around 10) or anti-TNF agents (roughly 18) were given postoperatively to about half.

Profiling relied on immunoSEQ multiplex PCR, and the TCRdb table lists in-frame clones only, not all of them. Of some 15,000 clones listed, about 93% were seen once; the top ten hold 3.4%. Whole-study results and caveats: Endoscopic recurrence occurred in every patient whose clonality exceeded 26.8%. Active smokers at surgery had more clonal expansions than non-smokers.

The CDR3 loop spans 14 amino acids. Per the germline V gene, CDR1 is SNHLY and CDR2 is FYNNEI. Trimming removed 3 bases from V and 5 bases from J, with 13 bases in between. Of note for this clone: Antigen: not known.

The TCR comes from an adult with Crohn's disease. The chain has TRBV2 and TRBJ2-5, with TRBD2 as a possible D gene (5 bases). The sample taken for sequencing was ileal tissue. The CDR3 nucleotides are TGTGCCAGCAGTGAGGGTCTAGCCAGGGAGACCCAGTACTTC. Translating gives CASSEGLARETQYF.